These 18 T cell receptor beta chains came from one sample sequenced in a study of OX40 agonist ivuxolimab in advanced cancers. Sequencing used immunoSEQ multiplex PCR; TCRdb keeps in-frame clones, though not all of them. The sample carries about 69,000 clones, 85% to 90% recorded once. The sample in question was CD4+ or CD8+ T cells sorted from blood, obtained in a trial of the OX40 agonist ivuxolimab. The receptors come from an adult with an advanced solid tumor such as melanoma, head and neck, liver or kidney cancer.

The J gene is TRBJ1-6, the V gene TRBV7-3, with 9 bases that match TRBD1. Germline V gene lookup returns CDR1 SGHTA and CDR2 FQGTGA. This CDR3 contains 15 residues. J gave up 7 bases and V 5 bases, and 6 bases lay outside the gene matches. The CDR3 DNA is TGTGCCAGCAGCGCAGGGACAGGGAGGAATTCACCCCTCCACTTT. This sequence encodes CASSAGTGRNSPLHF.

V gene TRBV7-3 combines with J gene TRBJ1-1; D unclear. The CDR3 totals 14 residues. CDR1 SGHTA and CDR2 FQGTGA come from the germline V gene. Trimming took off 3 bases at V and 9 bases at J, with 17 bases between the two ends. CDR3 bases: TGTGCCAGCAGCTTCCTAAATGATCCGGTAAAAGCTTTCTTT. Amino acids: CASSFLNDPVKAFF.

J is TRBJ1-2 and V is TRBV10-3; D gene unclear. V shed 4 bases and J shed 5 bases, with 11 bases lying between them. The CDR3 is 13 amino acids. The germline gives CDR1 ENHRY, CDR2 SYGVKD. The CDR3 nucleotides read TGTGCCATCAGTGTTTCGGCAGATTATGGCTACACCTTC. Translated: CAISVSADYGYTF.

A single count supports this clone. The chain has TRBV13 and TRBJ2-5; 7 bases are a match to TRBD1. Germline V lookup: CDR1 PRHDT, CDR2 FYEKMQ (reference sequence). The trim removed 2 bases at V and 4 bases at J, leaving 7 bases unmatched. The CDR3 is 15 residues long. CDR3 amino acids: CASSLRLQGLETQYF. CDR3 nucleotides: TGTGCCAGCAGCTTACGGCTACAGGGGCTAGAGACCCAGTACTTC.

The chain links TRBV10-3 to TRBJ1-1; 8 bases are shared with TRBD1. The CDR3 runs to 12 residues. Trimming removed 11 bases from V and 5 bases from J; junction bases left unmatched: 7. Per germline, CDR1 ENHRY and CDR2 SYGVKD. For the CDR3, the DNA is TGTGCCCACGGGCAGGGGGCGACTGAAGCTTTCTTT. Protein product: CAHGQGATEAFF.

The rearrangement uses TRBV5-6 and TRBJ1-2; possibly TRBD1 for D (5 bases). CDR1 and CDR2 from the germline V gene are SGHDT and YYEEEE. CDR3 length equals 12 residues. V was cut by 0 bases and J by 7 bases, with 7 bases left in between. The DNA for the CDR3 is TGTGCCAGCAGCTTGGAGCAGGGTGGCTACACCTTC. It codes for CASSLEQGGYTF.

This clone has just one count. V is TRBV7-3 and J is TRBJ2-1; no clear D. This CDR3 is built from 15 residues. The germline V gene encodes CDR1 SGHTA and CDR2 FQGTGA. V was shortened by 1 base and J by 0 bases, with 7 bases between the two germline ends. The CDR3 sequence: CASSLIASSYNEQFF. CDR3 bases: TGTGCCAGCAGCTTAATAGCTAGCTCCTACAATGAGCAGTTCTTC.

This chain connects TRBV6-1 to TRBJ1-2; a weak D match, TRBD1 (5 bases). This CDR3 contains 11 residues. CDR1 and CDR2 (germline): MNHNS, SASEGT. V was cut by 9 bases and J by 2 bases, with 7 bases left in between. In DNA form, the CDR3 reads TGTGCCAGTTGGGGGAACTATGGCTACACCTTC. It codes for CASWGNYGYTF.

The chain carries TRBV28 and TRBJ2-1, with D possibly being TRBD2 (5 bases). V lost 3 bases and J lost 15, with 12 bases in between. Germline values: CDR1 MDHEN, CDR2 SYDVKM. CDR3 length: 11 residues. The CDR3 spells CASSLNGVPFF. The CDR3 DNA sequence: TGTGCCAGCAGTTTGAACGGGGTTCCGTTCTTC.

The chain carries TRBV14 and TRBJ2-7; 12 bases agree with TRBD2. Germline V gene sequence: CDR1 SGHDN, CDR2 FVKESK. With 4 bases clipped from V and 0 bases from J, the junction kept 4 bases outside the gene matches. CDR3 length equals 16 residues. CDR3 protein: CASSPTSGGSSYEQYF. The CDR3 DNA is TGTGCCAGCAGCCCTACTAGCGGGGGGAGCTCCTACGAGCAGTACTTC.

Only one count was recorded for this clone. The V gene is TRBV27, the J gene TRBJ1-1; TRBD1 matches at 8 bases. The germline CDR1 and CDR2 sequences are MNHEY and SMNVEV (reference sequence). V lost 6 bases and J lost 2; bases outside the gene matches: 8. The CDR3 is 15 residues long. CDR3 coding DNA: TGTGCCAGCAGCCCCGGACAGGGAAGAAACACTGAAGCTTTCTTT. Translation: CASSPGQGRNTEAFF.

The rearrangement links TRBV6-5 to TRBJ1-1, with D perhaps matching TRBD1 (6 bases). The V gene's germline CDR1 is MNHEY and CDR2 SVGAGI. The CDR3 extends over 13 amino acids. Trimming removed 6 bases at V and 5 bases at J, with 13 bases between. The CDR3 reads CASRTRGSTEAFF. In DNA, the CDR3 is TGTGCCAGCAGAACCAGGGGTAGTACTGAAGCTTTCTTT.

V usage is TRBV28 and J usage is TRBJ1-3, with 10 nucleotides matching TRBD1. This CDR3 has 13 amino acids. Germline V CDR1 and CDR2: MDHEN, SYDVKM. The V segment lost 3 bases and the J segment 7 bases; nucleotides outside the gene matches: 0. The CDR3 loop is CASSLDRGNTIYF. CDR3 bases: TGTGCCAGCAGTTTGGACAGGGGGAACACCATATATTTT. The variable domain in full, with the rest retrieved from reference TRBV28 and TRBJ1-3, is DVKVTQSSRYLVKRTGEKVFLECVQDMDHENMFWYRQDPGLGLRLIYFSYDVKMKEKGDIPEGYSVSREKKERFSLILESASTNQTSMYLCASSLDRGNTIYFGEGSWLTVV.

The DNA for the CDR3 is TGTGCCAGCACCCTAGGGGGGACCCGAGGAAGCACTGAAGCTTTCTTT. Encoded protein: CASTLGGTRGSTEAFF. This chain uses TRBV28 with TRBJ1-1; D is perhaps TRBD1 (6 bases). This CDR3 is built from 16 residues. Trimming took 7 bases from V and 4 from J, leaving 22 bases between them. The germline V gene has CDR1 MDHEN and CDR2 SYDVKM.

V and J are TRBV11-3 and TRBJ2-7, with 8 bases that match TRBD1. The V and J ends lost 2 bases and 1 base, in that order; junction bases with no gene match: 1. Germline lookup yields CDR1 SGHNT and CDR2 YENEEA. This CDR3 has 14 residues. DNA of the CDR3: TGTGCCAGCAGCTTACAGGGGGCTTCCTACGAGCAGTACTTC. This sequence encodes CASSLQGASYEQYF.

This chain uses TRBV5-4 with TRBJ2-5; TRBD2 agrees at 11 bases. Per germline, CDR1 SGHNT and CDR2 YYREEE (reference sequence). The CDR3 spans 15 residues. The V and J ends lost 3 bases and 4 bases, in that order; junction bases with no gene match: 5. The CDR3 sequence is CASSSDSGRVETQYF. CDR3 DNA sequence: TGTGCCAGCAGCTCCGATAGCGGGAGGGTAGAGACCCAGTACTTC.

The V gene is TRBV19, the J gene TRBJ1-3; 7 bases align to TRBD1. Germline V gene data show CDR1 as LNHDA and CDR2 as SQIVND (reference sequence). CDR3 size: 14 residues. J lost 2 bases, V lost 10 bases, and 8 bases had no gene match. The CDR3 is CATTGAQPGNTIYF. The CDR3 DNA sequence: TGTGCCACCACAGGGGCCCAACCTGGAAACACCATATATTTT.

This chain links TRBV11-3 with TRBJ2-2; no definite D call. Trimming left V 3 bases short and J 4 bases short, with 9 bases between. The germline gives CDR1 SGHNT, CDR2 YENEEA. The CDR3 spans 14 residues. As DNA, the CDR3 is TGTGCCAGCAGCTTTGGTTATAGCACCGGGGAGCTGTTTTTT. It is translated as CASSFGYSTGELFF.